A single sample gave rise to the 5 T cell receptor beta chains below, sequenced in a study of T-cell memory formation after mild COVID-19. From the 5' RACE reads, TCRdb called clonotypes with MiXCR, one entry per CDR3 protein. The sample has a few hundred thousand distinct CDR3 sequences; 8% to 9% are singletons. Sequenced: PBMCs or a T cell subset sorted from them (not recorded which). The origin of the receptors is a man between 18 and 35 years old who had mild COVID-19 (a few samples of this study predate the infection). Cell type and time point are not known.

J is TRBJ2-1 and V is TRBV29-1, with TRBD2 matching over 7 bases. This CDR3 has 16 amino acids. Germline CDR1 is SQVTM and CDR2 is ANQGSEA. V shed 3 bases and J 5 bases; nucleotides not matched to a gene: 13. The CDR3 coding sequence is TGCAGCGTTGATGGGTCTAGCGGTGTTAGTAACAATGAGCAGTTCTTC. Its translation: CSVDGSSGVSNNEQFF.

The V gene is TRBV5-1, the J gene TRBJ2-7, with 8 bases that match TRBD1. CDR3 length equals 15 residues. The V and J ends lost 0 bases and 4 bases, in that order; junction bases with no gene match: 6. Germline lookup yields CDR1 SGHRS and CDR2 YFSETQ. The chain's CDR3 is CASSLGAGGSYEQYF. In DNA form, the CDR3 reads TGCGCCAGCAGCTTGGGGGCAGGGGGCTCATACGAGCAGTACTTC. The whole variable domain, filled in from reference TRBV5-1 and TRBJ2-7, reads KAGVTQTPRYLIKTRGQQVTLSCSPISGHRSVSWYQQTPGQGLQFLFEYFSETQRNKGNFPGRFSGRQFSNSRSEMNVSTLELGDSALYLCASSLGAGGSYEQYFGPGTRLTVT.

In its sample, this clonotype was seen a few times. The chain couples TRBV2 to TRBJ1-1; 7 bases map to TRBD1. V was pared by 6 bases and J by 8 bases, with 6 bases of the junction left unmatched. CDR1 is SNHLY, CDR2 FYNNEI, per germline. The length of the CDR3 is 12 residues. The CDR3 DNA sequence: TGTGCCAGCAGGGCCGGGACAGAAGAAGCTTTCTTT. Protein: CASRAGTEEAFF.

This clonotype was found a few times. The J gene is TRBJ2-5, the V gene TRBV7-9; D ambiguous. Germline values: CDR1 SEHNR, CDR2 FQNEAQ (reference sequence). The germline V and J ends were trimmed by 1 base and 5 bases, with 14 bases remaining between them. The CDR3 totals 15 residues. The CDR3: CASSLVQTLRETQYF. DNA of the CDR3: TGTGCCAGCAGCTTAGTCCAGACCTTGAGGGAGACCCAGTACTTC.

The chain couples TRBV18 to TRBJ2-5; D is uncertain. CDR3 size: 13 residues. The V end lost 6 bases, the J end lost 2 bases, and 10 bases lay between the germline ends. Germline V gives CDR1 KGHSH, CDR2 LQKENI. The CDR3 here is CASSGQAQETQYF. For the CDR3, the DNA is TGTGCCAGCTCCGGGCAGGCTCAAGAGACCCAGTACTTC. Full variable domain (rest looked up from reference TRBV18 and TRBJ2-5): NAGVMQNPRHLVRRRGQEARLRCSPMKGHSHVYWYRQLPEEGLKFMVYLQKENIIDESGMPKERFSAEFPKEGPSILRIQQVVRGDSAAYFCASSGQAQETQYFGPGTRLLVL.